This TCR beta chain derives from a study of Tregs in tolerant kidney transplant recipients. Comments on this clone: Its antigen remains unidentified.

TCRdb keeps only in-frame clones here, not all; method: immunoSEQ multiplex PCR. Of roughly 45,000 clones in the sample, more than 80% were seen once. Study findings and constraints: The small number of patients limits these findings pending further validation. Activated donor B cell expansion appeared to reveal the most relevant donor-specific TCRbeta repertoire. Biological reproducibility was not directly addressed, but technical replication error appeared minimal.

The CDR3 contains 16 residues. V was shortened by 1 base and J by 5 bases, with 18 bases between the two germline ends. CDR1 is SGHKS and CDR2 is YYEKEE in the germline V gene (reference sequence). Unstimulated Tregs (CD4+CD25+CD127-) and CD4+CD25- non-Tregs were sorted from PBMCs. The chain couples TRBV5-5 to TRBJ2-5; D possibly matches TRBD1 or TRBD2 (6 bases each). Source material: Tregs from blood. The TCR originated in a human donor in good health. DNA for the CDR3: TGTGCCAGCAGCTTGAGGCCCCTGGGGGGCCTTGAGACCCAGTACTTC. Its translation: CASSLRPLGGLETQYF.